The 7 T cell receptor beta chains listed next were all sequenced from one sample in a study of blood T cells in healthy people across ages (dated by TCRdb to about 2015). The library was obtained by 5' RACE. The sequencing machine was an Illumina HiSeq 2500. The second PCR ran for about 7 to 11 cycles and used a J-beta primer mix along with a sample-barcoded 5' primer. The raw public data were reprocessed by TCRdb itself: fastp quality trimming at Q25, MiXCR clonotype calling, in-frame beta chains only. Every entry covers one CDR3 protein and lists the most common genes and DNA from its rows. Across this sample there are roughly 800,000 distinct CDR3 sequences, with about 62% seen only once. The ten largest account for approximately 20% of the sample. Sequencing was performed on blood. Source of these receptors: a man in his thirties or forties in good health.

The chain combines TRBV7-9 with TRBJ1-1; D unclear. V was cut by 5 bases and J by 3 bases, with 7 bases left in between. Germline-derived CDR1 and CDR2 are SEHNR and FQNEAQ (reference sequence). There are 12 residues in the CDR3. In DNA form, the CDR3 reads TGTGCCAGCAGCGTGCTATACACTGAAGCTTTCTTT. Residues: CASSVLYTEAFF.

J is TRBJ2-3 and V is TRBV7-2; D is undetermined. The CDR3 extends over 12 amino acids. V lost 5 bases to trimming and J lost 7 bases, with 10 bases between them. Germline lookup yields CDR1 SGHTA and CDR2 FQGNSA. CDR3 sequence reads: CASSSYENTQYF. For the CDR3, the DNA is TGTGCCAGCAGCAGCTACGAAAATACGCAGTATTTT.

This clonotype showed up just a few times. The rearrangement links TRBV7-2 to TRBJ2-5; 7 bases line up with TRBD1. The CDR3 is 16 amino acids. CDR1 is SGHTA, CDR2 FQGNSA, per germline. Trimming took 4 bases from V and 3 from J; bases not matched to a gene: 11. DNA for the CDR3: TGTGCCAGCAGCTCCCCCGGGACAGCCTTCGAAGAGACCCAGTACTTC. Its protein product is CASSSPGTAFEETQYF.

This clonotype was observed a handful of times. This CDR3 is CSARDHWRGYEQYF. The DNA for the CDR3 is TGCAGTGCTAGAGACCACTGGCGGGGCTACGAGCAGTACTTC. V is TRBV20-1 and J is TRBJ2-7; D is possibly TRBD2 (6 bases). Trimming left V 0 bases short and J 3 bases short, with 12 bases between. The CDR3 covers 14 residues. Germline V gene lookup returns CDR1 DFQATT and CDR2 SNEGSKA (reference sequence).

V is TRBV20-1 and J is TRBJ2-5; TRBD2 matches 9 bases. Germline CDR1 and CDR2: DFQATT and SNEGSKA (reference sequence). CDR3 length: 13 amino acids. Losses at the gene ends were 4 bases for V and 5 bases for J; bases not matched to a gene: 5. CDR3 loop: CSAMGLAGETQYF. In DNA form, the CDR3 reads TGCAGTGCTATGGGACTAGCAGGCGAGACCCAGTACTTC.

V is TRBV6-2 or TRBV6-3 and J is TRBJ1-2; 9 bases line up with TRBD1. Unmatched junction bases numbered 14, after V lost 5 bases and J lost 7 bases. CDR1 and CDR2 (germline): MNHEY, SVGEGT. This CDR3 comprises 16 residues. CDR3 nucleotides: TGTGCCAGCAGTAAACAACCGGGACAGGGCGCGAGTGGCTACACCTTC. It translates to CASSKQPGQGASGYTF.

The rearrangement uses TRBV7-9 and TRBJ2-5, with 10 nucleotides matching TRBD1. The J call is in doubt because the DNA end fits TRBJ2-7 better. Germline V lookup: CDR1 SEHNR, CDR2 FQNEAQ (reference sequence). This CDR3 has 14 residues. The CDR3 sequence is CASSSSGTGVEQYF. CDR3 sequence (DNA): TGTGCCAGCAGCTCCTCCGGGACAGGGGTCGAGCAGTACTTC.